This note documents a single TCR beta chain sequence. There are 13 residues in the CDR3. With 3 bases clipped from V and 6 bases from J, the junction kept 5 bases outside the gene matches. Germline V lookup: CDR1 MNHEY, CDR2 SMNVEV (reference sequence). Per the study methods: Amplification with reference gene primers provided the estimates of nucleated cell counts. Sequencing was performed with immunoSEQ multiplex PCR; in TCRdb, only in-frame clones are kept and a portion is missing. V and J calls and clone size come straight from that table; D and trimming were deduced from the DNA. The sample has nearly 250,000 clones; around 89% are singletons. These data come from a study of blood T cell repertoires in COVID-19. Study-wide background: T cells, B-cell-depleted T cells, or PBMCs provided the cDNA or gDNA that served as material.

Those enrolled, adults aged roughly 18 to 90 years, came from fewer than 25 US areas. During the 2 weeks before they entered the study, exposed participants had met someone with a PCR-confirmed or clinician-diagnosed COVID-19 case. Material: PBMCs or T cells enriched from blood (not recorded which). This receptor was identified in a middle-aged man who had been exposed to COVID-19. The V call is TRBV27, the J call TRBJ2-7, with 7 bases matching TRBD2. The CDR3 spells CASSFSGWGEQYF. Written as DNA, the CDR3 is TGTGCCAGCAGTTTTAGCGGGTGGGGCGAGCAGTACTTC.